These T cell receptor beta chains were read from a single sample in a study of cytomegalovirus exposure and HLA in healthy donors. Only in-frame clones appear in the TCRdb table, and some are missing; sequencing was by immunoSEQ multiplex PCR. The table has 90,000 or so clones, over 65% seen once. Sample: PBMCs. These receptors were collected from a woman between 18 and 29 years old in good health and CMV-seropositive. CDR3s include the opening cysteine and the closing phenylalanine or tryptophan. The order of the fields is J gene, clone size, CDR3 length, D gene, V gene, CDR3 protein, CDR3 DNA. D genes are given only for firm matches. Clone sizes are given selectively: once, few, many, or a class where the clone is expanded.

j_call: TRBJ2-7; clone_size: once; cdr3_length: 17; d_call: -; v_call: TRBV2; cdr3_aa: CASSDGAPLTEGDEQYF; cdr3_nt: TGTGCCAGCAGTGATGGTGCCCCCCTAACCGAGGGGGACGAGCAGTACTTC
j_call: TRBJ2-1; clone_size: -; cdr3_length: 15; d_call: TRBD2; v_call: TRBV5-4; cdr3_aa: CASSSGLAGDNEQFF; cdr3_nt: TGTGCCAGCAGCTCGGGACTAGCGGGCGACAATGAGCAGTTCTTC
j_call: TRBJ2-1; clone_size: few; cdr3_length: 13; d_call: TRBD2; v_call: TRBV4-3; cdr3_aa: CASSGLAGNEQFF; cdr3_nt: TGCGCCAGCTCGGGACTAGCGGGGAATGAGCAGTTCTTC
j_call: TRBJ1-1; clone_size: -; cdr3_length: 13; d_call: -; v_call: TRBV5-1; cdr3_aa: CASSFLTGLEAFF; cdr3_nt: TGCGCCAGCAGCTTTCTTACAGGTCTTGAAGCTTTCTTT
j_call: TRBJ2-3; clone_size: -; cdr3_length: 16; d_call: TRBD2; v_call: TRBV11-3; cdr3_aa: CASSLGGGGSADTQYF; cdr3_nt: TGTGCCAGCAGCTTAGGGGGCGGGGGAAGCGCAGATACGCAGTATTTT
j_call: TRBJ2-5; clone_size: -; cdr3_length: 15; d_call: TRBD1; v_call: TRBV30; cdr3_aa: CAWSEPARGWETQYF; cdr3_nt: TGTGCCTGGAGCGAACCTGCCAGGGGGTGGGAGACCCAGTACTTC
j_call: TRBJ2-5; clone_size: -; cdr3_length: 11; d_call: -; v_call: TRBV6-1; cdr3_aa: CASSASGVKYF; cdr3_nt: TGTGCCAGCAGTGCGTCAGGGGTGAAGTACTTC
j_call: TRBJ2-3; clone_size: -; cdr3_length: 16; d_call: TRBD2; v_call: TRBV9; cdr3_aa: CASSSSPGLAADTQYF; cdr3_nt: TGTGCCAGCAGCTCTTCTCCGGGACTAGCGGCAGATACGCAGTATTTT
j_call: TRBJ2-5; clone_size: -; cdr3_length: 14; d_call: -; v_call: TRBV4-3; cdr3_aa: CASSAEGGVETQYF; cdr3_nt: TGCGCCAGCAGCGCCGAGGGGGGGGTAGAGACCCAGTACTTC
j_call: TRBJ2-1; clone_size: -; cdr3_length: 16; d_call: -; v_call: TRBV9; cdr3_aa: CASSVETGAPNDEQFF; cdr3_nt: TGTGCCAGCAGCGTAGAAACGGGAGCTCCCAACGATGAGCAGTTCTTC
j_call: TRBJ1-2; clone_size: -; cdr3_length: 13; d_call: TRBD1; v_call: TRBV18; cdr3_aa: CASSPGQGDGYTF; cdr3_nt: TGTGCCAGCTCACCCGGACAGGGGGACGGCTACACCTTC
j_call: TRBJ2-4; clone_size: -; cdr3_length: 11; d_call: -; v_call: TRBV29-1; cdr3_aa: CSADMFDIQYF; cdr3_nt: TGCAGCGCAGACATGTTCGACATTCAGTACTTC
j_call: TRBJ2-7; clone_size: once; cdr3_length: 14; d_call: TRBD1; v_call: TRBV5-4; cdr3_aa: CASSSGTGFYEQYF; cdr3_nt: TGTGCCAGCAGCTCCGGGACAGGTTTTTACGAGCAGTACTTC
j_call: TRBJ1-1; clone_size: -; cdr3_length: 12; d_call: -; v_call: TRBV7-3; cdr3_aa: CASSLLGGTAFF; cdr3_nt: TGTGCCAGCAGCTTATTAGGGGGAACCGCTTTCTTT
j_call: TRBJ2-3; clone_size: -; cdr3_length: 12; d_call: -; v_call: TRBV7-8; cdr3_aa: CASSSSSSQLHF; cdr3_nt: TGTGCCAGCAGCTCTTCTAGCTCTCAGTTGCATTTT
j_call: TRBJ2-7; clone_size: -; cdr3_length: 17; d_call: -; v_call: TRBV4-1; cdr3_aa: CASSRITDIFYSYEQYF; cdr3_nt: TGCGCCAGCAGCCGGATTACGGACATATTCTACTCCTACGAGCAGTACTTC
j_call: TRBJ2-7; clone_size: -; cdr3_length: 13; d_call: -; v_call: TRBV10-2; cdr3_aa: CASQTAPSYEQYF; cdr3_nt: TGCGCCAGCCAGACAGCCCCCTCCTACGAGCAGTACTTC
j_call: TRBJ1-1; clone_size: -; cdr3_length: 16; d_call: -; v_call: TRBV5-1; cdr3_aa: CASSLAQGGLDTEAFF; cdr3_nt: TGCGCCAGCAGCTTGGCGCAGGGAGGATTGGACACTGAAGCTTTCTTT
j_call: TRBJ2-4; clone_size: -; cdr3_length: 13; d_call: -; v_call: TRBV7-3; cdr3_aa: CASSSPDRNIQYF; cdr3_nt: TGTGCCAGCAGCTCCCCGGACAGAAACATTCAGTACTTC
j_call: TRBJ2-7; clone_size: few; cdr3_length: 15; d_call: TRBD2; v_call: TRBV15; cdr3_aa: CATSVPSGGTYEQYF; cdr3_nt: TGTGCCACCAGCGTCCCCAGCGGGGGGACCTACGAGCAGTACTTC
j_call: TRBJ2-7; clone_size: -; cdr3_length: 16; d_call: -; v_call: TRBV15; cdr3_aa: CATSRGRPGTSVEQYF; cdr3_nt: TGTGCCACCAGCAGAGGTCGTCCGGGTACCAGCGTAGAGCAGTACTTC
j_call: TRBJ2-1; clone_size: -; cdr3_length: 16; d_call: TRBD2; v_call: TRBV7-9; cdr3_aa: CASSLMGLAEYNEQFF; cdr3_nt: TGTGCCAGCAGTCTTATGGGACTAGCGGAGTACAATGAGCAGTTCTTC
j_call: TRBJ1-4; clone_size: -; cdr3_length: 12; d_call: TRBD1; v_call: TRBV19; cdr3_aa: CASSENRGKLFF; cdr3_nt: TGTGCCAGTAGTGAAAACAGGGGAAAACTGTTTTTT
j_call: TRBJ2-1; clone_size: -; cdr3_length: 15; d_call: TRBD2; v_call: TRBV11-2; cdr3_aa: CASSSLAGGPYEQFF; cdr3_nt: TGTGCCAGCAGCTCCCTAGCGGGAGGGCCCTATGAGCAGTTCTTC
j_call: TRBJ1-3; clone_size: -; cdr3_length: 14; d_call: -; v_call: TRBV7-2; cdr3_aa: CASSLFSSGNTIYF; cdr3_nt: TGTGCCAGCAGCTTATTTAGCTCTGGAAACACCATATATTTT
j_call: TRBJ2-7; clone_size: few; cdr3_length: 13; d_call: TRBD1; v_call: TRBV28; cdr3_aa: CASTAGGYYEQYF; cdr3_nt: TGTGCCAGCACGGCAGGGGGCTATTACGAGCAGTACTTC
j_call: TRBJ2-1; clone_size: -; cdr3_length: 14; d_call: TRBD2; v_call: TRBV2; cdr3_aa: CASNAGVGLGEQFF; cdr3_nt: TGTGCCAGCAACGCGGGAGTAGGTTTGGGTGAGCAGTTCTTC
j_call: TRBJ1-4; clone_size: -; cdr3_length: 16; d_call: TRBD1; v_call: TRBV4-2; cdr3_aa: CASSQDGGQGALKLFF; cdr3_nt: TGTGCCAGCAGCCAAGATGGGGGGCAGGGGGCGCTAAAACTGTTTTTT